The clone carrying this T cell receptor beta chain was detected ten times or more. The antigen remains undetermined. This entry is derived from a study of T cells in Graves' hyperthyroidism and ophthalmopathy. This CDR3 contains 13 residues. Germline CDR1 is WNHNN and CDR2 is SYGVQD (reference sequence). V was cut by 5 bases and J by 7 bases, with 11 bases left in between. Authors of the study amplified TCR beta CDR3 regions from RNA transcripts. First-round RT-PCR of the TCR CDR3 relied on the HTBI primer set. TCRdb re-derived calls from the multiplex PCR reads in MiXCR, one entry per CDR3 protein. The data hold approximately 320,000 distinct CDR3 sequences, with 16% observed a single time. For Graves' hyperthyroidism to be stable, ophthalmopathy could not progress within 18 months. The patients, who ranged from 18 to 65 in age, presented with newly diagnosed hyperthyroidism lasting under 2 months.

Whole-study findings and limits: Among clonotypes expanded in thyroid above 0.001, most were also found in blood. The model's output predicted ophthalmopathy at a median of approximately 6.5 months prior to onset.

The sequenced sample consisted of blood. This rearrangement joins TRBV10-1 to TRBJ2-2; no clear D gene. The sequence came from a man in his thirties or forties with Graves' hyperthyroidism. The CDR3 reads CASSTRGDGELFF. Here the CDR3 DNA reads TGCGCCAGCAGTACGCGTGGGGACGGGGAGCTGTTTTTT.